Listed here is a single TCR beta chain. TCRdb reprocessed the 5' RACE reads via MiXCR and lists one record per CDR3 protein. The sample yields a few hundred thousand distinct CDR3 sequences, about a sixth seen once. This sample was taken from a study of T cells after yellow fever vaccination. CDR1 is SGHRS, CDR2 YFSETQ, per germline. The CDR3 runs 15 residues. V was trimmed by 2 bases and J by 1 base, leaving 11 bases between them. The rearrangement uses TRBV5-1 and TRBJ2-3; D gene unclear. Sequences were derived from PBMCs, sampled around 5 days after the first yellow fever vaccination. The TCR was taken from a man younger than 30 who received the YFV17D yellow fever vaccine. CDR3 residues: CASSFGIIGTDTQYF. The CDR3 nucleotides are TGCGCCAGCAGCTTCGGAATTATAGGCACAGATACGCAGTATTTT.